The 24 T cell receptor beta chains given below trace back to one sample, sequenced in a study of blood T cell repertoires in COVID-19. The repertoire was sequenced with immunoSEQ multiplex PCR; TCRdb's copy has only in-frame clones and lacks some. The sample holds about 190,000 clones, 80% to 90% seen once. Sequencing was performed on peripheral blood. These receptors originate from a man aged 50-60 years with active or convalescent COVID-19.

The rearrangement joins TRBV28 to TRBJ1-5, with 10 bases aligning to TRBD1. The CDR3 contains 16 residues. Germline V CDR1 and CDR2: MDHEN, SYDVKM. The junction had 7 bases not matched to a gene; V was cut back by 5 bases and J by 3 bases. CDR3 protein: CASSTSDRGNNQPQHF. The CDR3 region has the DNA TGTGCCAGCAGTACCTCGGACAGGGGGAACAATCAGCCCCAGCATTTT. The variable domain in full, completed from reference TRBV28 and TRBJ1-5, reads DVKVTQSSRYLVKRTGEKVFLECVQDMDHENMFWYRQDPGLGLRLIYFSYDVKMKEKGDIPEGYSVSREKKERFSLILESASTNQTSMYLCASSTSDRGNNQPQHFGDGTRLSIL.

The chain couples TRBV5-4 to TRBJ2-5; the D gene is possibly TRBD1 (6 bases). From germline, CDR1 is SGHNT and CDR2 YYREEE (reference sequence). This CDR3 region has 15 residues. The V end was cut by 2 bases, the J end by 4 bases, with 15 bases between. CDR3 protein: CASSFLQGGLETQYF. In DNA form, the CDR3 reads TGTGCCAGCAGCTTTCTACAGGGCGGGTTAGAGACCCAGTACTTC.

The gene calls are TRBV4-3 and TRBJ2-6, with 10 nucleotides matching TRBD1. CDR3 size: 19 residues. J was trimmed by 2 bases and V by 5 bases; bases with no gene match: 12. The germline CDR1 and CDR2 sequences are LGHNA and YSLEER. In DNA form, the CDR3 reads TGCGCCAGCAGCTCCCGGTCGGGACAGGGGACTCCTGGGGCCAACGTCCTGACTTTC. It specifies CASSSRSGQGTPGANVLTF.

This chain uses TRBV7-2 with TRBJ2-1, with unresolved D. Trimming took 6 bases from V and 16 from J, leaving 22 bases between them. The CDR3 consists of 13 residues. Germline CDR1 reads SGHTA; CDR2 reads FQGNSA. The CDR3 DNA is TGTGCCAGCAGGCTTCCGGCCGACTTAACTTACTTCTTC. This sequence encodes CASRLPADLTYFF.

The chain carries TRBV27 and TRBJ2-3; D is uncertain. V was trimmed by 5 bases and J by 2 bases, leaving 11 bases between them. This CDR3 is built from 14 residues. CDR1 and CDR2 from the germline V gene are MNHEY and SMNVEV (reference sequence). CDR3 nucleotide sequence: TGTGCCAGCAGTCCCTCTGTGTTCACAGATACGCAGTATTTT. It encodes CASSPSVFTDTQYF.

On this clone: One end of the junction varies from germline; a read error may be responsible. The V and J genes are TRBV12-3 or TRBV12-4 and TRBJ1-2, with 7 bases that match TRBD1. The CDR3 runs to 12 residues. The chain's CDR3 is CASSSTGENLNF. In DNA, the CDR3 is TGTGCCAGCAGTTCAACAGGGGAGAATCTCAACTTC.

CDR3 in amino acids: CASEGPNYEQYF. As DNA, the CDR3 is TGTGCCAGCGAGGGCCCGAACTACGAGCAGTACTTC. This chain links TRBV19 with TRBJ2-7; possibly TRBD2 for D (5 bases). The CDR3 totals 12 residues. V was pared by 9 bases and J by 3 bases, with 12 bases between. The germline V gene has CDR1 LNHDA and CDR2 SQIVND (reference sequence).

V gene TRBV6-5 combines with J gene TRBJ2-7, with 7 bases aligning to TRBD1. The V gene end was trimmed by 0 bases and the J gene end by 6 bases; junction bases not matched to a gene: 8. CDR3 size: 15 residues. Looked up from germline, CDR1 is MNHEY and CDR2 is SVGAGI. CDR3 loop: CASSYSRGLSREQYF. In DNA form, the CDR3 reads TGTGCCAGCAGTTACTCGAGGGGGCTATCTCGCGAGCAGTACTTC.

The chain employs TRBV30 and TRBJ1-1; D might be TRBD1 (5 bases). CDR3 length: 12 amino acids. Per the germline V gene, CDR1 is GTSNPN and CDR2 is SVGIG (reference sequence). V was clipped by 2 bases and J by 8 bases, with 12 bases between them. CDR3: CAWSLRRGEAFF. The DNA for the CDR3 is TGTGCCTGGAGTCTACGGAGGGGAGAAGCTTTCTTT.

The V call is TRBV7-9, the J call TRBJ2-3; D is uncertain. Trimming pared 5 bases from V and 1 base from J, leaving 13 bases between. Germline V gene sequence: CDR1 SEHNR, CDR2 FQNEAQ (reference sequence). The CDR3 loop spans 15 amino acids. CDR3 protein: CASSPGILGTDTQYF. The CDR3, as DNA: TGTGCCAGCAGCCCAGGTATTTTGGGCACAGATACGCAGTATTTT.

The rearrangement joins TRBV16 to TRBJ1-1; D remains ambiguous. The CDR3 spans 18 residues. Trimming removed 0 bases from V and 3 bases from J, with 20 bases in between. The germline V gene encodes CDR1 KGHSY and CDR2 FQNENV. The CDR3 bases are TGTGCCAGCAGCCAATCGCTTTTCACCGAGAGGGCTTACACTGAAGCTTTCTTT. It translates to CASSQSLFTERAYTEAFF.

This clone was seen a handful of times. The chain links TRBV2 to TRBJ2-1, with 9 bases aligning to TRBD1. Trimming cost V 3 bases and J 15 bases; bases outside gene matches: 9. Germline assignment: CDR1 SNHLY and CDR2 FYNNEI. The CDR3 sequence is 13 residues long. The CDR3 loop reads CASSEATPGQGFF. As DNA, the CDR3 is TGTGCCAGCAGTGAGGCCACTCCGGGACAGGGGTTCTTC.

The chain carries TRBV13 and TRBJ2-3; TRBD2 agrees at 8 bases. The germline CDR1 and CDR2 sequences are PRHDT and FYEKMQ (reference sequence). The V segment lost 5 bases and the J segment 7 bases; nucleotides outside the gene matches: 14. CDR3 length: 16 residues. CDR3 in DNA: TGTGCCAGCAGCCTACTAAGCCCAGCGGGAGATCATACGCAGTATTTT. It yields the protein CASSLLSPAGDHTQYF.

This clone was detected once. The chain has TRBV4-3 and TRBJ1-2, with TRBD1 matching 9 bases. V was clipped by 8 bases and J by 3 bases; unmatched bases: 10. The CDR3 contains 15 residues. The germline CDR1 and CDR2 sequences are LGHNA and YSLEER. As DNA, the CDR3 is TGCGCCAGCCCTACTGGGACAGGGAAGGACTATGGCTACACCTTC. It specifies CASPTGTGKDYGYTF.

The rearrangement joins TRBV7-9 to TRBJ2-2; no clear D gene. The CDR3 is 13 residues long. Germline V gives CDR1 SEHNR, CDR2 FQNEAQ (reference sequence). Trimming removed 1 base at V and 6 bases at J, with 6 bases between. This CDR3 is CASSLDSPGELFF. The CDR3 coding sequence is TGTGCCAGCAGCTTAGATAGCCCCGGGGAGCTGTTTTTT.

The V call is TRBV5-4, the J call TRBJ2-4; D not resolved. V was trimmed by 1 base and J by 4 bases, leaving 6 bases between them. This CDR3 spans 13 amino acids. CDR1 and CDR2 (germline): SGHNT, YYREEE (reference sequence). The CDR3 is CASSLSSKNIQYF. CDR3 nucleotide sequence: TGTGCCAGCAGCTTGTCTAGTAAAAACATTCAGTACTTC.

This clone was counted between two and nine times. The V and J genes are TRBV30 and TRBJ2-7; 8 bases line up with TRBD1. V trimming: 3 bases; J trimming: 2 bases; junction bases outside the gene matches: 6. Germline CDR1 reads GTSNPN; CDR2 reads SVGIG (reference sequence). The CDR3 runs to 14 residues. CDR3 amino acids: CAWRRQGPAYEQYF. DNA of the CDR3: TGTGCCTGGAGACGACAGGGGCCGGCCTACGAGCAGTACTTC. Drawing the rest from reference TRBV30 and TRBJ2-7, the complete variable domain is SQTIHQWPATLVQPVGSPLSLECTVEGTSNPNLYWYRQAAGRGLQLLFYSVGIGQISSEVPQNLSASRPQDRQFILSSKKLLLSDSGFYLCAWRRQGPAYEQYFGPGTRLTVT.

This sequence joins TRBV7-2 and TRBJ2-5, with TRBD1 as a possible D gene (6 bases). Trimming removed 3 bases from V and 0 bases from J, with 8 bases in between. The CDR3 runs 14 residues. Per germline, CDR1 SGHTA and CDR2 FQGNSA. CDR3 loop: CASSFTGYQETQYF. The DNA for the CDR3 is TGTGCCAGCAGCTTTACAGGGTACCAAGAGACCCAGTACTTC.

The V and J genes are TRBV3-1 (or the pseudogene TRBV3-2) and TRBJ2-7; perhaps TRBD1 as D (5 bases). The germline gives CDR1 LGHDT, CDR2 YNNKEL (reference sequence). The CDR3 consists of 14 residues. V lost 1 base and J 2 bases, leaving 9 bases between the germline ends. The CDR3 spells CASSQAGMAYEQYF. CDR3 sequence (DNA): TGTGCCAGCAGCCAAGCAGGGATGGCCTACGAGCAGTACTTC.

This clone was observed once. This chain uses TRBV2 with TRBJ1-4; 10 bases align to TRBD1. The germline V gene has CDR1 SNHLY and CDR2 FYNNEI. The CDR3 spans 14 residues. With V trimmed by 7 bases and J by 5 bases, 4 bases remained unmatched. The CDR3: CASNLDRGNEKLFF. As DNA, the CDR3 is TGTGCCAGCAACCTGGACAGGGGGAATGAAAAACTGTTTTTT.

The chain is built from TRBV6-5 and TRBJ1-2; D ambiguous. The CDR3 extends over 12 amino acids. Trimming pared 10 bases from V and 3 bases from J, leaving 12 bases between. The V gene's germline CDR1 is MNHEY and CDR2 SVGAGI. The chain's CDR3 is CATRRTDYGYTF. The CDR3, as DNA: TGTGCCACCCGAAGAACAGACTATGGCTACACCTTC.

CDR3 sequence (DNA): TGTGCCAGCAGTGTGGGGGGGACAAGGAACACCGGGGAGCTGTTTTTT. Amino acids: CASSVGGTRNTGELFF. V and J are TRBV2 and TRBJ2-2; tentatively, D is TRBD2 (7 bases). Trimming left V 4 bases short and J 1 base short, with 13 bases between. This CDR3 has 16 residues. Germline V gene data show CDR1 as SNHLY and CDR2 as FYNNEI.

The V and J genes are TRBV6-2 or TRBV6-3 and TRBJ2-5; weak D call: TRBD2 (6 bases). The V and J ends lost 5 bases and 2 bases respectively, with 12 bases between them. The germline CDR1 and CDR2 sequences are MNHEY and SVGEGT. The CDR3 is made up of 14 amino acids. CDR3: CASSLVAVQETQYF. The CDR3 DNA sequence: TGTGCCAGCAGTCTCGTAGCGGTGCAAGAGACCCAGTACTTC.

This rearrangement joins TRBV27 to TRBJ2-3, with D perhaps TRBD1 (6 bases). CDR3 length: 15 amino acids. Germline CDR1 is MNHEY and CDR2 is SMNVEV (reference sequence). Trimming pared 5 bases from V and 0 bases from J, leaving 12 bases between. This chain's CDR3 is CASSPRTVSTDTQYF. The CDR3, as DNA: TGTGCCAGCAGTCCCCGGACAGTCAGCACAGATACGCAGTATTTT.